This T cell receptor beta chain is drawn from a study of patients and donors after allogeneic stem cell transplantation. TCRdb analysed the RT-PCR reads with MiXCR anew, one entry per CDR3 protein. The repertoire holds roughly 960,000 distinct CDR3 sequences, roughly 18% seen once, with roughly 6% in the top ten. V dropped 4 bases and J dropped 5 bases, with 15 bases sitting between them. Looked up from germline, CDR1 is SEHNR and CDR2 is FQNEAQ (reference sequence). The CDR3 is 15 amino acids. In this sample, this clonotype turned up a few times. Sequencing was performed on blood, either unsorted or a sorted T cell fraction (not recorded which). The gene calls are TRBV7-9 and TRBJ2-1; TRBD2 is a possible D gene (6 bases). The clonotype comes from a human donor who was either an allogeneic HSCT recipient or a stem cell or donor lymphocyte infusion donor (not recorded which). It is not recorded whose cells these are; they may come from a transplant donor. The CDR3 nucleotides are TGTGCCAGCAGCTCCAGCCTGGAGGGGAACAATGAGCAGTTCTTC. Translated: CASSSSLEGNNEQFF.